Following are 23 T cell receptor beta chains from one sample sequenced in a study of radiation and T cells in renal cell carcinoma. Time point meaning: blood 2 weeks post-SBRT. This sample's treatment: 15 Gy SBRT to primary tumor, nephrectomy 4 weeks later. Clones were read by immunoSEQ multiplex PCR, and TCRdb kept only the in-frame ones, dropping some. The table shows roughly 150,000 clones, with over 80% occurring only once. Sequenced here: blood, sampled from a patient whose treatment included radiotherapy and nephrectomy. The receptor set was obtained from a woman aged 45-65 years with renal cell carcinoma.

The J gene is TRBJ1-2, the V gene TRBV7-9, with 10 bases lining up with TRBD1. CDR1 SEHNR and CDR2 FQNEAQ come from the germline V gene (reference sequence). The CDR3 length is 16 residues. J gave up 3 bases and V 3 bases, and 7 bases lay outside the gene matches. Here the CDR3 reads CASSFGVGQGDYGYTF. The CDR3 DNA is TGTGCCAGCAGCTTTGGAGTAGGACAGGGGGACTATGGCTACACCTTC.

The V gene is TRBV6-6, the J gene TRBJ1-2, with 8 bases matching TRBD1. Unmatched junction bases numbered 8, after V lost 1 base and J lost 7 bases. The CDR3 covers 15 residues. Germline V lookup: CDR1 MNHNY, CDR2 SVGAGI (reference sequence). In DNA, the CDR3 is TGTGCCAGCAGTTACTACTTACAGGGGGACTTTGGCTACACCTTC. As protein: CASSYYLQGDFGYTF.

The table lists this clone with a count of one. As DNA, the CDR3 is TGTACTACGGACAAGATGAACACTGAAGCTTTCTTT. As protein: CTTDKMNTEAFF. This chain links TRBV6-1 with TRBJ1-1, with a weak D call TRBD1 (5 bases). CDR1 MNHNS and CDR2 SASEGT come from the germline V gene. The CDR3 has 12 residues.

This sequence joins TRBV7-9 and TRBJ1-3; D gene uncertain. Per the germline V gene, CDR1 is SEHNR and CDR2 is FQNEAQ (reference sequence). Trimming removed 8 bases at V and 0 bases at J, with 11 bases between. The CDR3 has 14 residues. CDR3 sequence (DNA): TGTGCCAGCGACGGTACCATCTCTGGAAACACCATATATTTT. Residues: CASDGTISGNTIYF.

The V gene is TRBV19, the J gene TRBJ1-5, with D maybe TRBD1 (6 bases). CDR1 and CDR2 from the germline V gene are LNHDA and SQIVND (reference sequence). V gave up 4 bases and J gave up 3 bases, with 7 bases separating them. The CDR3 is 13 amino acids. The CDR3 sequence: CASSRTDNQPQHF. The CDR3 DNA reads as TGTGCCAGTAGTAGGACAGACAATCAGCCCCAGCATTTT.

Note on this clone: One end of the junction does not line up with germline, which may come from a read error. The gene calls are TRBV6-5 and TRBJ2-7; unclear D gene. The CDR3 length is 10 residues. CDR1 is MNHEY and CDR2 is SVGAGI in the germline V gene. The CDR3 DNA sequence: TGTGCCAGCAGATACTACGAGCAGTACTTC. It translates to CASRYYEQYF.

The chain is built from TRBV25-1 and TRBJ2-7, with TRBD1 identical over 10 bases. Germline CDR1 is MGHDK and CDR2 is SYGVNS. This CDR3 region has 17 residues. The trim removed 8 bases at V and 3 bases at J, leaving 16 bases unmatched. The CDR3 region is CASSWGSRTGGGYEQYF. CDR3 DNA: TGTGCCAGCTCTTGGGGTAGCAGGACAGGGGGAGGCTACGAGCAGTACTTC.

Details on this clone: One end of the junction is discordant with germline, which a read error may explain. The genes are TRBV5-4 and TRBJ1-2, with TRBD1 as a possible D gene (5 bases). Germline V gene data show CDR1 as SGHNT and CDR2 as YYREEE (reference sequence). The CDR3 is 13 amino acids. The CDR3: CASSLDLDRQITF. The CDR3 DNA sequence: TGTGCCAGCAGCTTGGATTTAGATCGACAGATTACATTC.

J is TRBJ2-7 and V is TRBV4-2; 8 bases line up with TRBD1. In germline, CDR1 is LGHNA, CDR2 YNFKEQ. V dropped 1 base and J dropped 3; count of bases not matched to a gene: 8. The CDR3 has 16 amino acids. CDR3 bases: TGTGCCAGCAGCCAAGTTGCGACAGGGGCGAACTACGAGCAGTACTTC. This gives the protein CASSQVATGANYEQYF.

The rearrangement joins TRBV7-9 to TRBJ1-2, with D perhaps TRBD1 (5 bases). Germline V gives CDR1 SEHNR, CDR2 FQNEAQ (reference sequence). Trimming removed 3 bases from V and 2 bases from J, with 13 bases in between. There are 15 residues in the CDR3. The CDR3, as DNA: TGTGCCAGCAGCTTGATTGGGGGTGCAAACTATGGCTACACCTTC. Protein product: CASSLIGGANYGYTF.

This sequence joins TRBV5-1 and TRBJ2-1; TRBD2 might be the D (6 bases). From germline, CDR1 is SGHRS and CDR2 YFSETQ. Trimming cost V 1 base and J 10 bases, with 18 bases left between them. The CDR3 loop spans 15 amino acids. The CDR3 DNA sequence: TGCGCCAGCAGCTTGTTCGAGGGCCGGGCGGGGGAGCAGTTCTTC. It specifies CASSLFEGRAGEQFF.

The gene calls are TRBV19 and TRBJ2-3; D may be TRBD2 (6 bases). V shed 3 bases and J shed 2 bases, with 15 bases lying between them. This CDR3 has 16 amino acids. In germline, CDR1 is LNHDA, CDR2 SQIVND (reference sequence). For the CDR3, the DNA is TGTGCCAGTAGTATGACGGGGACTCGGACCACAGATACGCAGTATTTT. Its translation: CASSMTGTRTTDTQYF.

The chain is built from TRBV7-8 and TRBJ2-2; D remains ambiguous. Germline lookup yields CDR1 SGHVS and CDR2 FQNEAQ. CDR3 length: 14 residues. V lost 2 bases and J 4 bases, leaving 8 bases between the germline ends. The CDR3: CASSLIEVTGELFF. CDR3 coding DNA: TGTGCCAGCAGCTTAATTGAGGTCACCGGGGAGCTGTTTTTT.

This rearrangement joins TRBV7-2 to TRBJ1-1, with D unclear. Trimming cost V 5 bases and J 0 bases, with 10 bases left between them. The germline CDR1 and CDR2 sequences are SGHTA and FQGNSA. The CDR3 runs 14 residues. CDR3 DNA: TGTGCCAGCAGCCTATACGCTGTGAACACTGAAGCTTTCTTT. Its translation is CASSLYAVNTEAFF. The full variable domain, completed using reference TRBV7-2 and TRBJ1-1, is GAGVSQSPSNKVTEKGKDVELRCDPISGHTALYWYRQSLGQGLEFLIYFQGNSAPDKSGLPSDRFSAERTGGSVSTLTIQRTQQEDSAVYLCASSLYAVNTEAFFGQGTRLTVV.

This chain connects TRBV5-6 to TRBJ1-2; 8 nucleotides line up with TRBD1. J gave up 5 bases and V 2 bases, and 5 bases lay outside the gene matches. The V gene's germline CDR1 is SGHDT and CDR2 YYEEEE. CDR3 length: 14 amino acids. The CDR3 sequence: CASSLQGVWYGYTF. The DNA for the CDR3 is TGTGCCAGCAGCTTACAGGGGGTTTGGTATGGCTACACCTTC. Full variable domain (missing parts from reference TRBV5-6 and TRBJ1-2): DAGVTQSPTHLIKTRGQQVTLRCSPKSGHDTVSWYQQALGQGPQFIFQYYEEEERQRGNFPDRFSGHQFPNYSSELNVNALLLGDSALYLCASSLQGVWYGYTFGSGTRLTVV.

This clone was counted a few times. The rearrangement uses TRBV5-1 and TRBJ2-2; D gene uncertain. Trimming stripped 0 bases from V and 5 bases from J, with 5 bases between. Germline loops: CDR1 SGHRS, CDR2 YFSETQ. The CDR3 sequence is 13 residues long. This chain's CDR3 is CASSLVDTGELFF. In DNA, the CDR3 is TGCGCCAGCAGCTTGGTCGATACCGGGGAGCTGTTTTTT.

This chain links TRBV5-5 with TRBJ2-7, with 9 nucleotides matching TRBD1. The CDR3 runs 15 residues. V shed 0 bases and J 3 bases; nucleotides not matched to a gene: 4. CDR1 and CDR2 from the germline V gene are SGHKS and YYEKEE (reference sequence). CDR3 bases: TGTGCCAGCAGCTTGGGGGGACAGGGTATCTACGAGCAGTACTTC. It translates to CASSLGGQGIYEQYF. Variable domain in full (rest from reference TRBV5-5 and TRBJ2-7): DAGVTQSPTHLIKTRGQQVTLRCSPISGHKSVSWYQQVLGQGPQFIFQYYEKEERGRGNFPDRFSARQFPNYSSELNVNALLLGDSALYLCASSLGGQGIYEQYFGPGTRLTVT.

This clone appeared once. CDR3: CASMQDHSGESLHF. The CDR3 DNA reads as TGTGCCAGCATGCAGGATCACTCTGGGGAGTCCCTCCACTTT. This chain uses TRBV7-2 with TRBJ1-6; D gene uncertain. Germline CDR1 is SGHTA and CDR2 is FQGNSA. Trimming took off 7 bases at V and 14 bases at J, with 21 bases between the two ends. The CDR3 spans 14 residues. The whole variable domain, filled in from reference TRBV7-2 and TRBJ1-6, reads GAGVSQSPSNKVTEKGKDVELRCDPISGHTALYWYRQSLGQGLEFLIYFQGNSAPDKSGLPSDRFSAERTGGSVSTLTIQRTQQEDSAVYLCASMQDHSGESLHFGNGTRLTVT.

Details on this clone: This CDR3 is also generated by other DNA sequences in the sample. The J gene is TRBJ2-1, the V gene TRBV4-1, with D unclear. Germline-derived CDR1 and CDR2 are MGHRA and YSYEKL. The CDR3 loop spans 15 amino acids. V was pared by 1 base and J by 3 bases, with 10 bases between. CDR3 DNA: TGCGCCAGCAGCCAAGCCCACCAAGGCTACAATGAGCAGTTCTTC. Translation: CASSQAHQGYNEQFF.

V gene TRBV6-6 combines with J gene TRBJ1-5; D is undetermined. Per germline, CDR1 MNHNY and CDR2 SVGAGI (reference sequence). Trimming cost V 3 bases and J 7 bases, with 10 bases left between them. CDR3 length equals 13 residues. CDR3 nucleotides: TGTGCCAGCAGTTATGGGGATACCCAGCCCCAGCATTTT. This sequence encodes CASSYGDTQPQHF.

The rearrangement joins TRBV6-1 to TRBJ1-6; TRBD1 matches 8 bases. Germline assignment: CDR1 MNHNS and CDR2 SASEGT. V was pared by 2 bases and J by 11 bases, with 8 bases of the junction left unmatched. This CDR3 has 15 amino acids. In DNA, the CDR3 is TGTGCCAGCAGTGAACGGACAGGGTTTTGGACACCCCTCCACTTT. Amino acids: CASSERTGFWTPLHF.

The rearrangement joins TRBV5-5 to TRBJ2-7; 7 bases align to TRBD2. The CDR3 length is 13 residues. V shed 6 bases, J shed 7 bases, and the junction held 10 bases outside the gene matches. Germline CDR1 SGHKS, CDR2 YYEKEE (reference sequence). CDR3 region: CASTLTGEGEQYF. The CDR3 nucleotides are TGTGCCAGCACCCTTACGGGGGAGGGGGAGCAGTACTTC.

The V gene is TRBV15, the J gene TRBJ2-4, with D uncertain. Trimming took off 0 bases at V and 5 bases at J, with 11 bases between the two ends. CDR1 LNHNV and CDR2 YYDKDF come from the germline V gene (reference sequence). The CDR3 has 15 amino acids. CDR3 amino acids: CATSRDPYPQNIQYF. CDR3 nucleotide sequence: TGTGCCACCAGCAGAGATCCCTACCCACAAAACATTCAGTACTTC.